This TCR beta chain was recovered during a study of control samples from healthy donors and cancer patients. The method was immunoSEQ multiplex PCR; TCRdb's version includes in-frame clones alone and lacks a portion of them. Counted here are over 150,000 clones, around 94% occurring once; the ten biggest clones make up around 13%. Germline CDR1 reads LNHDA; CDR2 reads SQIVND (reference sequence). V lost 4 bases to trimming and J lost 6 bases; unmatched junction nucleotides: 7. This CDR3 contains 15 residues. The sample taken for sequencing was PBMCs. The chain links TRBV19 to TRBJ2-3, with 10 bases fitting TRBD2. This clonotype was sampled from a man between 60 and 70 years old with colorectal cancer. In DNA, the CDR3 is TGTGCCAGTAGTAAGCGGGGGGGTGGAACGGATACGCAGTATTTT. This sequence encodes CASSKRGGGTDTQYF.